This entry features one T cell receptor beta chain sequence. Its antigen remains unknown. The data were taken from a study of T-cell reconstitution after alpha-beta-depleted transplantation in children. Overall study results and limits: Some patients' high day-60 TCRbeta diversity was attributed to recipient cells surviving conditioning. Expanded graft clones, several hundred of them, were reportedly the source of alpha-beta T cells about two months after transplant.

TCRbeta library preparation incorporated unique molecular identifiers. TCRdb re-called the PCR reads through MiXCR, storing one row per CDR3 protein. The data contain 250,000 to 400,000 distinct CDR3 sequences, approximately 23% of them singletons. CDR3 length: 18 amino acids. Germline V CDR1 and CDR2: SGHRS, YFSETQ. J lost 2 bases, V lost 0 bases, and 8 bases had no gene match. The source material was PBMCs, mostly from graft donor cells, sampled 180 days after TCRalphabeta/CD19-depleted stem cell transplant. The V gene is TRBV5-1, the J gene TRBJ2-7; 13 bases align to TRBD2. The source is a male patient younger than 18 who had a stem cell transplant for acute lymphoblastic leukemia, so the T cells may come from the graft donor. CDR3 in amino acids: CASSLEPGLAGRTYEQYF. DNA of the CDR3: TGCGCCAGCAGCTTGGAGCCGGGACTAGCGGGACGAACCTACGAGCAGTACTTC.